The rows below give T cell receptor beta chains drawn from one sample of a study of control samples from healthy donors and cancer patients. TCRdb's copy holds only in-frame clones and misses some; the assay was immunoSEQ multiplex PCR. The data hold about 140,000 clones, with roughly 94% observed a single time. The specimen sequenced was blood. The receptors shown here come from a man aged 40-49 years in good health. The conserved cysteine and the conserved F or W are not part of the CDR3 here.

J gene,V gene,CDR3 protein
TRBJ2-2,TRBV9,ASSGTVNTGELF
TRBJ2-1,TRBV5-1,ASILAGGSYNEQF
TRBJ2-7,TRBV27,ASSLGTGFREPNDEQY
TRBJ2-1,TRBV2,ASGGTRLAGAPFHNEQF
TRBJ2-7,TRBV5-1,ASSDGTRLTYEQY
TRBJ1-2,TRBV27,ASSFRVGTNYT
TRBJ2-3,TRBV18,ASSHLLLGSTTDTQY
TRBJ1-5,TRBV6-5,ASSSRGWGNQPQH
TRBJ1-6,TRBV3-1/TRBV3-2,ASSQERRGTSYNSPLH
TRBJ2-7,TRBV5-6,ASSLAGTSGRATYEQY
TRBJ2-3,TRBV5-1,ASSRGRGLNNKDWSDTQY
TRBJ1-2,TRBV12-3/TRBV12-4,ASSFPGGYGYT
TRBJ2-2,TRBV5-5,ASSLAEGAGELF
TRBJ1-1,TRBV6-2/TRBV6-3,ASSYPPGNTEAF
TRBJ1-4,TRBV6-6,ASTPGSTNEKLF
TRBJ2-4,TRBV28,ASSPGLAGLIQY
TRBJ1-3,TRBV9,ASSVVVGQGAENSGNTIY
TRBJ1-6,TRBV28,ASRTGQTGSPLH
TRBJ2-3,TRBV2,ASGQGEADTQY
TRBJ2-7,TRBV28,ASSLIRTKNYEQY
TRBJ2-5,TRBV6-2/TRBV6-3,ASSLNPSEFGAETQY
TRBJ1-5,TRBV28,ASSLATGSNQPQH
TRBJ1-1,TRBV4-1,ASSLQWGSTEAF
TRBJ1-6,TRBV7-9,ASSSQPGQTSSYNSPLH
TRBJ2-3,TRBV24-1,ATSGSGDTQY
TRBJ2-2,TRBV29-1,SVETQGAFTGELF
TRBJ1-2,TRBV6-5,ASSPEGEGYT
TRBJ2-5,TRBV9,ASSANQETQY
TRBJ2-7,TRBV4-3,ASSQGTSGGAYEQY